Below, 23 T cell receptor beta chains from the same sample are listed, as sequenced in a study of cytomegalovirus exposure and HLA in healthy donors. This PCR relied on a set of 60 Vbeta primers and 13 Jbeta primers. Profiled with immunoSEQ multiplex PCR; TCRdb holds only in-frame clones, not every one. Among roughly 110,000 clones listed, over 75% were seen once. Sequenced input: PBMCs. These TCRs come from a man aged 40-49 years in good health and CMV-seropositive.

This clone was counted a single time. The V call is TRBV19, the J call TRBJ2-7; D might be TRBD2 (7 bases). The germline V gene encodes CDR1 LNHDA and CDR2 SQIVND (reference sequence). The V end lost 7 bases, the J end lost 5 bases, and 18 bases lay between the germline ends. The CDR3 is made up of 14 amino acids. The CDR3 protein is CASKSGDKVNEQYF. The CDR3 DNA sequence: TGTGCCAGTAAAAGCGGGGACAAAGTAAACGAGCAGTACTTC.

The V gene is TRBV9, the J gene TRBJ1-3; D unclear. V lost 7 bases to trimming and J lost 2 bases, with 10 bases between them. The CDR3 length is 13 residues. Per the germline V gene, CDR1 is SGDLS and CDR2 is YYNGEE. In DNA, the CDR3 is TGTGCCAGCTCGGGAACCCCTGGAAACACCATATATTTT. Protein: CASSGTPGNTIYF.

The rearrangement links TRBV5-1 to TRBJ2-7, with TRBD1 identical over 7 bases. The V and J ends lost 4 bases and 3 bases, in that order; junction bases with no gene match: 4. The germline CDR1 and CDR2 sequences are SGHRS and YFSETQ. CDR3 length equals 13 residues. In DNA form, the CDR3 reads TGCGCCAGCAGCCAGGGACAGTACTACGAGCAGTACTTC. This translates into CASSQGQYYEQYF. Full variable domain (missing parts from reference TRBV5-1 and TRBJ2-7): KAGVTQTPRYLIKTRGQQVTLSCSPISGHRSVSWYQQTPGQGLQFLFEYFSETQRNKGNFPGRFSGRQFSNSRSEMNVSTLELGDSALYLCASSQGQYYEQYFGPGTRLTVT.

V usage is TRBV28 and J usage is TRBJ2-7, with 7 bases fitting TRBD1. The CDR3 totals 15 residues. V was pared by 7 bases and J by 4 bases, with 13 bases of the junction left unmatched. CDR1 MDHEN and CDR2 SYDVKM come from the germline V gene. The CDR3 region has the DNA TGTGCCAGCACCCAACAGGGGATGGTCATGTACGAGCAGTACTTC. Protein product: CASTQQGMVMYEQYF.

V and J are TRBV12-5 and TRBJ2-1; 7 positions match TRBD1. J was trimmed by 10 bases and V by 4 bases; bases with no gene match: 10. Looked up from germline, CDR1 is LGHNT and CDR2 is FRNRAP. This CDR3 is 14 amino acids long. CDR3 amino acids: CASGSRDSLREQFF. In nucleotides, the CDR3 is TGTGCTAGTGGTTCCCGGGACAGCCTTAGAGAGCAGTTCTTC.

The chain links TRBV19 to TRBJ2-2, with D maybe TRBD2 (5 bases). V shed 4 bases and J shed 2 bases, with 11 bases lying between them. This CDR3 has 15 amino acids. The germline gives CDR1 LNHDA, CDR2 SQIVND (reference sequence). The CDR3 region has the DNA TGTGCCAGTAGTAGGGGTGGACTCAACACCGGGGAGCTGTTTTTT. It is translated as CASSRGGLNTGELFF.

The rearrangement uses TRBV4-2 and TRBJ2-5, with 10 bases matching TRBD2. With 0 bases clipped from V and 2 bases from J, the junction kept 6 bases outside the gene matches. The length of the CDR3 is 17 residues. Germline values: CDR1 LGHNA, CDR2 YNFKEQ. The CDR3 nucleotides read TGTGCCAGCAGCCAAGATCCAGCGGGGGGGTTACAAGAGACCCAGTACTTC. It yields the protein CASSQDPAGGLQETQYF.

The V call is TRBV18, the J call TRBJ1-5; TRBD1 matches 7 bases. J lost 3 bases, V lost 2 bases, and 4 bases had no gene match. This CDR3 has 15 residues. Germline CDR1 KGHSH, CDR2 LQKENI. CDR3 coding DNA: TGTGCCAGCTCACCATCTGACAGGGTCAATCAGCCCCAGCATTTT. Translating gives CASSPSDRVNQPQHF.

This clone was counted a few times. This rearrangement joins TRBV21-1 to TRBJ1-5; the table gives TRBD1 as D, unverified against the DNA. TRBV21-1 is a listed pseudogene. CDR3 size: 16 residues. Here the CDR3 DNA reads TGTGCCCGACCGGGACAGACCCAGCATAGCAATCAGCCCCAGCATTTT. It yields the protein CARPGQTQHSNQPQHF.

The V and J genes are TRBV5-1 and TRBJ2-6; the D is unclear. The germline V gene has CDR1 SGHRS and CDR2 YFSETQ. With 4 bases removed from V and 0 bases from J, the gap between germline ends came to 8 bases. The CDR3 is 15 residues long. The CDR3 bases are TGCGCCAGCAGCCCTTACACCTCTGGGGCCAACGTCCTGACTTTC. This translates into CASSPYTSGANVLTF.

J is TRBJ2-3 and V is TRBV2; the match to TRBD1 covers 7 bases. Per germline, CDR1 SNHLY and CDR2 FYNNEI. Germline trimming cut 6 bases from V and 12 bases from J; bases unmatched to any gene: 9. The CDR3 contains 12 residues. The chain's CDR3 is CASRRDSQPQYF. The CDR3 DNA is TGTGCCAGCAGACGGGACAGCCAGCCACAGTATTTT. The full variable domain, its missing parts supplied by reference TRBV2 and TRBJ2-3, is EPEVTQTPSHQVTQMGQEVILRCVPISNHLYFYWYRQILGQKVEFLVSFYNNEISEKSEIFDDQFSVERPDGSNFTLKIRSTKLEDSAMYFCASRRDSQPQYFGPGTRLTVL.

The chain joins TRBV2 to TRBJ1-1; TRBD1 might be the D (6 bases). In germline, CDR1 is SNHLY, CDR2 FYNNEI. With 4 bases removed from V and 4 bases from J, the gap between germline ends came to 13 bases. The CDR3 is made up of 14 amino acids. The CDR3 region is CASSARGMFTEAFF. CDR3 bases: TGTGCCAGCAGTGCAAGGGGGATGTTCACTGAAGCTTTCTTT.

The V and J genes are TRBV6-4 and TRBJ1-5; weak D call: TRBD1 (5 bases). The CDR3 has 16 residues. V shed 4 bases and J shed 0 bases, with 13 bases lying between them. The germline gives CDR1 MRHNA, CDR2 SNTAGT. The CDR3 here is CASSVGEGISNQPQHF. The CDR3 DNA follows: TGTGCCAGCAGTGTAGGGGAGGGCATTAGCAATCAGCCCCAGCATTTT.

The J gene is TRBJ1-1, the V gene TRBV21-1; the table's D gene call, TRBD1, was not cross checked with the DNA. TRBV21-1 is noted as a pseudogene. The CDR3 extends over 18 amino acids. The CDR3 coding sequence is TGTGCCAGCAGCAAAGTCGAAGGACAGGGCCCCATGAACACTGAAGCTTTCTTT. Protein: CASSKVEGQGPMNTEAFF.

The gene calls are TRBV5-1 and TRBJ2-7; TRBD1 aligns across 8 bases. Germline V lookup: CDR1 SGHRS, CDR2 YFSETQ. This CDR3 is 15 amino acids long. Trimming removed 3 bases from V and 2 bases from J; junction bases left unmatched: 7. The CDR3 protein is CASSWNGQGTYEQYF. CDR3 in DNA: TGCGCCAGCAGCTGGAACGGACAGGGCACCTACGAGCAGTACTTC.

The rearrangement joins TRBV19 to TRBJ2-3; the match to TRBD1 covers 12 bases. V shed 6 bases, J shed 5 bases, and the junction held 6 bases outside the gene matches. The CDR3 is made up of 15 amino acids. CDR1 and CDR2 from the germline V gene are LNHDA and SQIVND (reference sequence). CDR3 nucleotide sequence: TGTGCCAGTAGGGGGGACAGGGGGCAGAGAGATACGCAGTATTTT. This gives the protein CASRGDRGQRDTQYF.

The chain employs TRBV6-5 and TRBJ1-5; 7 bases map to TRBD1. From germline, CDR1 is MNHEY and CDR2 SVGAGI. V was pared by 5 bases and J by 9 bases, with 13 bases of the junction left unmatched. The CDR3 is made up of 15 amino acids. The CDR3 here is CASSRNTGELWPQHF. The CDR3 DNA reads TGTGCCAGCAGTAGAAACACAGGGGAACTGTGGCCCCAGCATTTT.

CDR3 bases: TGTGCCAGTAGTATCAAAGAGACCCAGTACTTC. Amino acids: CASSIKETQYF. The chain uses TRBV19 and TRBJ2-5; D unresolved. This CDR3 spans 11 amino acids. In germline, CDR1 is LNHDA, CDR2 SQIVND (reference sequence). V was cut by 3 bases and J by 3 bases, with 2 bases left in between.

The chain recombines TRBV5-8 with TRBJ2-5; 7 nucleotides align to TRBD1. The ends lost 0 bases at V and 6 bases at J; junction bases unmatched: 5. Germline lookup yields CDR1 SGHTS and CDR2 YDEGEE. The CDR3 length is 14 residues. CDR3 in amino acids: CASSLGGQSKTQYF. As DNA, the CDR3 is TGTGCCAGCAGCTTGGGGGGACAGTCGAAGACCCAGTACTTC.

J is TRBJ2-3 and V is TRBV10-3; the match to TRBD2 covers 10 bases. This CDR3 spans 17 amino acids. From germline, CDR1 is ENHRY and CDR2 SYGVKD. V lost 6 bases and J lost 1; bases outside the gene matches: 10. CDR3 bases: TGTGCCATCAGGGAGGAGAAAACTAGCGGGGGCACAGATACGCAGTATTTT. Encoded protein: CAIREEKTSGGTDTQYF.

The V gene is TRBV7-3, the J gene TRBJ2-5; 8 bases line up with TRBD2. The germline CDR1 and CDR2 sequences are SGHTA and FQGTGA. V dropped 8 bases and J dropped 0; count of bases not matched to a gene: 8. The CDR3 contains 15 residues. The CDR3 region is CASGAGGGYQETQYF. CDR3 bases: TGTGCCAGCGGCGCGGGCGGGGGGTACCAAGAGACCCAGTACTTC.

The J gene is TRBJ2-7, the V gene TRBV4-3; tentative D call: TRBD2 (6 bases). CDR1 is LGHNA, CDR2 YSLEER, per germline. V was pared by 3 bases and J by 3 bases, with 12 bases between. This CDR3 has 14 residues. The CDR3 sequence is CASSQSGLHYEQYF. The CDR3 DNA reads as TGCGCCAGCAGCCAGTCGGGACTTCACTACGAGCAGTACTTC.

The V and J genes are TRBV4-1 and TRBJ2-7; possibly TRBD2 for D (6 bases). There are 14 residues in the CDR3. V lost 0 bases and J lost 6, with 12 bases in between. From germline, CDR1 is MGHRA and CDR2 YSYEKL. The CDR3 DNA reads as TGCGCCAGCAGCCAAGAGTGGAGGGAAATCGAGCAGTACTTC. Protein sequence: CASSQEWREIEQYF.